The rows below give T cell receptor beta chains drawn from one sample of a study of long-term antiretroviral therapy in people with HIV. TCRdb's table, derived via immunoSEQ multiplex PCR, lists solely in-frame clones and lacks some. The repertoire holds tens of thousands of clones, with approximately 72% as singletons. The source material was unsorted PBMCs, sampled 3 years after starting antiretroviral therapy. These receptors were collected from a man between 45 and 60 years old with HIV. The conserved cysteine and the conserved F or W are not part of the CDR3 here. D genes are given only for firm matches.

j_gene,v_gene,d_gene,CDR3aa
TRBJ2-7,TRBV5-1,TRBD1,ASGDRDRDSYEQY
TRBJ1-2,TRBV4-3,.,ASSQDWGTYGYT
TRBJ2-3,TRBV7-2,.,ASSLQTGWTDTQY
TRBJ2-7,TRBV7-9,.,ASSPLGSIPFYEQY
TRBJ1-4,TRBV19,.,ASSIYEGTNEKLF
TRBJ1-4,TRBV4-3,TRBD1,ASSPADRRDEKLF
TRBJ1-2,TRBV27,.,ASSPWDGTNYGYT
TRBJ1-2,TRBV7-2,TRBD1,ASSPYRQGGGYT
TRBJ2-3,TRBV4-3,.,ASRYKDTQY
TRBJ1-1,TRBV18,.,ATRLWENTEAF
TRBJ2-3,TRBV11-2,.,ASSLATDTQY
TRBJ2-1,TRBV9,.,ASSPSTYNEQF
TRBJ1-1,TRBV28,TRBD1,ASRHQGDTEAF
TRBJ1-4,TRBV9,TRBD1,ASSDTRGSNEKLF
TRBJ2-3,TRBV11-2,TRBD1,ASSSWGQGAGDTQY
TRBJ1-3,TRBV9,TRBD1,ASSVDTGVGNTIY
TRBJ1-1,TRBV6-5,.,ASSWERSTEAF
TRBJ2-7,TRBV7-9,.,ASSLSGRGFKYEQY
TRBJ2-1,TRBV4-3,.,ASSHTRGNEQF
TRBJ2-7,TRBV4-3,.,ASSQAPDEQY
TRBJ1-1,TRBV10-3,.,AISESGRRNTEAF
TRBJ2-7,TRBV11-3,.,ASSLQGNSYEQY
TRBJ2-3,TRBV29-1,TRBD2,SVEGGLGADTQY
TRBJ2-5,TRBV5-1,TRBD2,ASSLEWTSGVGQY
TRBJ2-2,TRBV5-6,TRBD1,ASSPVGGRGTGELF
TRBJ2-7,TRBV12-5,.,ASGLPCLPWASYEQY
TRBJ1-2,TRBV18,.,ASSPLPSHSSNYGYT
TRBJ2-7,TRBV7-2,.,ASSLPGVEQY
TRBJ2-3,TRBV14,.,ASSQDWGEADTQY
TRBJ2-7,TRBV20-1,.,SAKLRRGVG
TRBJ2-3,TRBV6-7,TRBD1,ASSKYPGQATTDTQY
TRBJ2-1,TRBV6-1,.,ASSERGRDNEQF